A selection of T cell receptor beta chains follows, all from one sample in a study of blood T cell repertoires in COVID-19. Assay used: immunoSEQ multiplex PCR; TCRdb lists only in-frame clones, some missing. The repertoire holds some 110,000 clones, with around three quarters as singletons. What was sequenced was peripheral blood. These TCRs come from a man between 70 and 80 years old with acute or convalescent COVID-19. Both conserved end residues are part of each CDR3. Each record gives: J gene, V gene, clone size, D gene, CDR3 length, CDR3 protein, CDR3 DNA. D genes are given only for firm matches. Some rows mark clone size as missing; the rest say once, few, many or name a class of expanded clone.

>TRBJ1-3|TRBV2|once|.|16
CASSPQGGISGNTIYF
TGTGCCAGCAGCCCCCAAGGGGGAATCTCTGGAAACACCATATATTTT
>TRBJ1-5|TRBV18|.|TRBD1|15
CASSPRDRENQPQHF
TGTGCCAGCTCTCCCCGGGACAGGGAGAATCAGCCCCAGCATTTT
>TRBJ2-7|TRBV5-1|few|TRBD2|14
CASTVGGDSYEQYF
TGCGCCAGCACCGTCGGGGGGGACTCCTACGAGCAGTACTTC
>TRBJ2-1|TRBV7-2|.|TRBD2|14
CASSLGLVWDEQFF
TGTGCCAGCAGCTTGGGACTAGTCTGGGATGAGCAGTTCTTC
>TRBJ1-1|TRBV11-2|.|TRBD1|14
CASSFRDRNTEAFF
TGTGCCAGCAGCTTCCGGGACAGGAACACTGAAGCTTTCTTT
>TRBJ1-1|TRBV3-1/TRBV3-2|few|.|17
CASSLRRQGPWDTEAFF
TGTGCCAGCAGCCTCCGGCGGCAGGGGCCCTGGGACACTGAAGCTTTCTTT
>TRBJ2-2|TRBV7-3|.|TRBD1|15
CASSSSDRDGGELFF
TGTGCCAGCAGCTCCTCTGACAGGGACGGCGGGGAGCTGTTTTTT
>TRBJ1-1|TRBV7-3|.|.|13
CASSLSQNTEAFF
TGTGCCAGCAGCTTATCACAGAACACTGAAGCTTTCTTT
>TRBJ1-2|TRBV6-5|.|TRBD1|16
CASSYSLGQGHYGYTF
TGTGCCAGCAGTTACTCGTTGGGACAGGGACACTATGGCTACACCTTC
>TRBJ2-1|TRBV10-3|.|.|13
CATEKSSYNEQFF
TGTGCCACCGAGAAAAGCTCCTACAATGAGCAGTTCTTC
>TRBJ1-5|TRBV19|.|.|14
CASSKSSTNQPQHF
TGTGCCAGTAGCAAATCTTCCACTAATCAGCCCCAGCATTTT
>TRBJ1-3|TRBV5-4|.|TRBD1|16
CASSLTGGRSGNTIYF
TGTGCCAGCAGCCTAACAGGGGGCAGATCTGGAAACACCATATATTTT
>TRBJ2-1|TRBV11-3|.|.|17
CASSLDDTGSAYNEQFF
TGTGCCAGCAGCTTGGACGATACGGGGAGCGCCTACAATGAGCAGTTCTTC
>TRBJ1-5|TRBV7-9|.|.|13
CASSLMGDQPQHF
TGTGCCAGCAGCTTAATGGGAGATCAGCCCCAGCATTTT
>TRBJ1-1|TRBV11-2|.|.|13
CASSLDRSTEAFF
TGTGCCAGCAGCTTAGATAGAAGCACTGAAGCTTTCTTT
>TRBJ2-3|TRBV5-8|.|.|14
CASSLDRAADTQYF
TGTGCCAGCAGCTTGGACAGGGCGGCAGATACGCAGTATTTT
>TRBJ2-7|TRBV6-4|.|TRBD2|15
CASSDSGTNYYEQYF
TGTGCCAGCAGTGACTCCGGGACTAACTACTACGAGCAGTACTTC
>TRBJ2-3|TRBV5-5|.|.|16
CASSFLPMGAVDTQYF
TGTGCCAGCAGCTTCCTCCCAATGGGGGCAGTAGATACGCAGTATTTT
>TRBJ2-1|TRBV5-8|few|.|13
CASSLDRYNEQFF
TGTGCCAGCAGCTTGGACAGATACAATGAGCAGTTCTTC
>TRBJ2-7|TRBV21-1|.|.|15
CASSQKVQGYDEQYF
TGTGCCAGCAGCCAAAAGGTCCAGGGTTACGACGAGCAGTACTTC
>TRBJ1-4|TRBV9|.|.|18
CASSNSGGQGNFNEKLFF
TGTGCCAGCAGCAACTCCGGGGGGCAGGGGAATTTTAATGAAAAACTGTTTTTT
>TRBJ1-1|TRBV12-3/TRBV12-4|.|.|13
CASSLVVGTEAFF
TGTGCCAGCAGTTTAGTCGTCGGCACTGAAGCTTTCTTT
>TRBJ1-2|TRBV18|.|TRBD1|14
CASSPADRVDGYTF
TGTGCCAGCTCACCAGCGGACAGGGTTGATGGCTACACCTTC
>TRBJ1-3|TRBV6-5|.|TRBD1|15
CASSLDRGQGNTIYF
TGTGCCAGCAGTCTGGACAGGGGGCAGGGAAACACCATATATTTT
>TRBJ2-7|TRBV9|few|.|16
CASSPRRGSNSYEQYF
TGTGCCAGCAGCCCCCGGAGAGGGTCGAATTCCTACGAGCAGTACTTC
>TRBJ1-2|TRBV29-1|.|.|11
CSVEEGYGYTF
TGCAGCGTTGAGGAGGGTTATGGCTACACCTTC
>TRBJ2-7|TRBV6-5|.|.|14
CASSYSAARGEQYF
TGTGCCAGCAGTTACTCTGCTGCCCGGGGGGAGCAGTACTTC
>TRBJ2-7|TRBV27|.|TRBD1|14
CASRPGGSSYEQYF
TGTGCCAGCAGGCCAGGGGGCAGCTCCTACGAGCAGTACTTC
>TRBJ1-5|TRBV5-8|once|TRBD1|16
CASSSGQGGSNQPQHF
TGTGCCAGCAGCTCCGGACAGGGAGGTAGCAATCAGCCCCAGCATTTT
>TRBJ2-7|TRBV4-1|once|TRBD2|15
CASSPGLAGPYEQYF
TGCGCCAGCAGCCCGGGACTAGCGGGTCCCTACGAGCAGTACTTC
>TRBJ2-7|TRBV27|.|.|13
CASSLFASHEQYF
TGTGCCAGCAGTTTATTCGCTAGCCACGAGCAGTACTTC
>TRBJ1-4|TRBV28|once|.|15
CASSLFAAGDEKLFF
TGTGCCAGCAGTTTATTCGCCGCGGGTGATGAAAAACTGTTTTTT
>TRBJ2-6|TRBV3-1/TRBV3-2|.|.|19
CASSQWGGGGPTGANVLTF
TGTGCCAGCAGCCAATGGGGGGGCGGAGGGCCCACCGGGGCCAACGTCCTGACTTTC
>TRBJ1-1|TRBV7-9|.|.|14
CASSLAHERSEAFF
TGTGCCAGCAGCTTAGCTCATGAGAGATCTGAAGCTTTCTTT
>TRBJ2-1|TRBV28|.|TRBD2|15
CASSGLAGGKDEQFF
TGTGCCAGCTCGGGACTAGCGGGAGGGAAGGATGAGCAGTTCTTC
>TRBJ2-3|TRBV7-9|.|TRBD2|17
CASSLALGEGSADTQYF
TGTGCCAGCAGCTTAGCGTTGGGGGAGGGCAGTGCAGATACGCAGTATTTT
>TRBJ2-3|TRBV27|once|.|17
CASSLRGGEIYTDTQYF
TGTGCCAGCAGTTTAAGGGGGGGGGAAATATACACAGATACGCAGTATTTT